This T cell receptor beta chain was profiled in a study of T cells after posttransplantation cyclophosphamide. This clone was seen ten or more times. Its target is unknown. At one end, the junction sequence differs from germline, possibly due to a read error. Measured with immunoSEQ multiplex PCR; TCRdb has only the in-frame clones, and not every one. Altogether about 44,000 clones were found in the sample, and no singletons occur. This CDR3 has 12 residues. From germline, CDR1 is SGHAT and CDR2 FQNNGV. Study-wide points: Blood and skin or GI T cell repertoires showed limited TRB overlap. Donor CD8+ memory clones often dominated recipient blood repertoires at later times.

On the day of bone marrow donation, the related graft donor provided peripheral blood. This TCR was recovered from a man aged 35 to 55 in good health, CMV-negative, and a related stem cell transplant donor. This rearrangement joins TRBV11-2 to TRBJ2-1; a possible D gene is TRBD2 (6 bases). Sequencing was carried out using PBMCs. Here the CDR3 DNA reads TGTGCCAGCAGATTAGCGGAGGATGAGCAGTTCTTC. It encodes CASRLAEDEQFF.